This T cell receptor (beta chain) was retrieved from a study of blood T cell repertoires in COVID-19. Study summary: T cells, B-cell-depleted T cells, or PBMCs provided the cDNA or gDNA that served as material.

Profiled with immunoSEQ multiplex PCR; TCRdb holds only in-frame clones, not every one. The sample gives about 20,000 clones, around 74% of which show up once; 45% to 70% is in the top ten. Germline V gives CDR1 LNHDA, CDR2 SQIVND (reference sequence). The V and J ends lost 3 bases and 2 bases, in that order; junction bases with no gene match: 3. The CDR3 has 14 amino acids. This receptor was taken from a man older than 75 with acute or convalescent COVID-19. Specimen: peripheral blood. The chain joins TRBV19 to TRBJ1-2; TRBD1 matches 7 bases. In DNA, the CDR3 is TGTGCCAGTAGTATGGGGGGACAGAACTATGGCTACACCTTC. Amino acid sequence: CASSMGGQNYGYTF.